This is a list of T cell receptor beta chains from one sample in a study of blood T cell repertoires in COVID-19. The protocol was immunoSEQ multiplex PCR, while the TCRdb copy is restricted to in-frame clones and leaves out a portion. In the table there are roughly 120,000 clones, about 80% of which are singletons. Sequencing was carried out using peripheral blood. The receptors come from a woman in her fifties or sixties with acute or convalescent COVID-19. The CDR3 runs from the conserved cysteine through the conserved F or W. D genes are given only for firm matches. Rows may omit the clone size; those that give it use once, few, many or a size class.

>TRBV5-1|TRBJ2-7|NA|NA
CASSLDSGVREQYF
TGCGCCAGCAGCTTAGATTCCGGGGTTAGGGAGCAGTACTTC
>TRBV13|TRBJ2-3|TRBD1|once
CASSDTDGTGFVDTQYF
TGTGCCAGCAGTGATACGGACGGGACAGGGTTCGTGGATACGCAGTATTTT
>TRBV10-2|TRBJ1-1|NA|NA
CASSEASKAFF
TGCGCCAGCAGTGAAGCATCAAAAGCTTTCTTT
>TRBV30|TRBJ1-4|TRBD1|once
CAWSGTGFNEKLFF
TGTGCCTGGAGCGGGACAGGGTTTAATGAAAAACTGTTTTTT
>TRBV6-1|TRBJ2-4|NA|NA
CASSEGSGGIQYF
TGTGCCAGCAGTGAAGGAAGTGGAGGCATTCAGTACTTC
>TRBV10-2|TRBJ1-4|TRBD1|NA
CASSRDSLNEKLFF
TGCGCCAGCAGCAGGGACAGTCTTAATGAAAAACTGTTTTTT
>TRBV7-2|TRBJ1-2|TRBD1|NA
CASSLRTGGNYGYTF
TGTGCCAGCAGCTTAAGGACAGGGGGTAACTATGGCTACACCTTC
>TRBV5-1|TRBJ1-4|NA|few
CASSLPGAGEKLFF
TGCGCCAGCAGCTTGCCAGGGGCTGGGGAAAAACTGTTTTTT
>TRBV7-3|TRBJ1-1|NA|few
CASSSQGVGTEAFF
TGTGCCAGCAGCTCCCAGGGCGTGGGGACTGAAGCTTTCTTT
>TRBV30|TRBJ2-3|TRBD2|NA
CASHGTSGTDTQYF
TGTGCCTCCCATGGGACTAGCGGAACAGATACGCAGTATTTT
>TRBV5-1|TRBJ1-2|NA|NA
CASSLGVLGARGYTF
TGCGCCAGCAGCTTGGGAGTGCTGGGGGCGCGGGGCTACACCTTC
>TRBV9|TRBJ1-3|NA|NA
CASGGGGGNTIYF
TGTGCCAGCGGTGGGGGCGGTGGAAACACCATATATTTT
>TRBV5-1|TRBJ2-7|NA|NA
CASSFNGGEQYF
TGCGCCAGCAGCTTCAACGGAGGCGAGCAGTACTTC
>TRBV6-1|TRBJ1-3|NA|NA
CASSEAHGASGNTIYF
TGTGCCAGCAGTGAAGCGCATGGGGCCAGTGGAAACACCATATATTTT
>TRBV13|TRBJ2-3|TRBD2|NA
CASSLRLAGANRWGTDTQYF
TGTGCCAGCAGCTTGAGACTAGCGGGGGCGAACCGTTGGGGCACAGATACGCAGTATTTT
>TRBV5-1|TRBJ1-1|TRBD1|few
CASSFQGPGGGGFVRTEAFF
TGCGCCAGCAGCTTCCAAGGGCCTGGAGGGGGCGGGTTTGTGCGGACTGAAGCTTTCTTT
>TRBV19|TRBJ2-7|NA|few
CASSNPAGDISSYEQYF
TGTGCCAGTAGTAATCCGGCGGGGGACATAAGCTCCTACGAGCAGTACTTC
>TRBV5-6|TRBJ2-7|NA|NA
CASSLYPSYEQYF
TGTGCCAGCAGCTTGTATCCCAGCTACGAGCAGTACTTC
>TRBV10-3|TRBJ2-7|TRBD2|few
CAISECREECEQYF
TGTGCCATCAGTGAGTGTCGGGAGGAGTGCGAGCAGTACTTC
>TRBV6-5|TRBJ1-2|TRBD1|NA
CASSNRPGTGMGYTF
TGTGCCAGCAGTAACCGTCCCGGGACAGGGATGGGCTACACCTTC
>TRBV5-1|TRBJ1-6|NA|NA
CASSSPGGTGNSPLHF
TGCGCCAGCAGCTCGCCAGGAGGGACGGGGAATTCACCCCTCCACTTT
>TRBV5-1|TRBJ2-1|TRBD2|NA
CASSLAGTSNLYEQFF
TGCGCCAGCAGCTTGGCCGGGACTAGTAATCTCTATGAGCAGTTCTTC
>TRBV3-1/TRBV3-2|TRBJ2-3|NA|many
CASSQGPLDTQYF
TGTGCCAGCAGCCAAGGGCCTCTAGATACGCAGTATTTT
>TRBV5-3|TRBJ1-2|NA|NA
CARSLQVVDGYTF
TGTGCCAGAAGCTTGCAGGTGGTGGATGGCTACACCTTC
>TRBV6-2/TRBV6-3|TRBJ2-3|NA|few
CASSSLPDTQYF
TGTGCCAGCAGCTCCCTCCCAGATACGCAGTATTTT